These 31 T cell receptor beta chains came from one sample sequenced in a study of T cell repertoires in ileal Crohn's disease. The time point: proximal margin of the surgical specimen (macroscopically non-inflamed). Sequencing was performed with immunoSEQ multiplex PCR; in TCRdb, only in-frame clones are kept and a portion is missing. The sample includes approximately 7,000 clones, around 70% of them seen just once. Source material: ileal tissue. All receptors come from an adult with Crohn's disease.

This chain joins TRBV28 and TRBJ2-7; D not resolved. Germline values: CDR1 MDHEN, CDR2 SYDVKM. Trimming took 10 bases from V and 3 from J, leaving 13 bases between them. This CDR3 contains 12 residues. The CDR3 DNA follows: TGTGCCACCAGCAACAGTTACTACGAGCAGTACTTC. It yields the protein CATSNSYYEQYF. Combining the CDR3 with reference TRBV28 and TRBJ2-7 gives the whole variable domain DVKVTQSSRYLVKRTGEKVFLECVQDMDHENMFWYRQDPGLGLRLIYFSYDVKMKEKGDIPEGYSVSREKKERFSLILESASTNQTSMYLCATSNSYYEQYFGPGTRLTVT.

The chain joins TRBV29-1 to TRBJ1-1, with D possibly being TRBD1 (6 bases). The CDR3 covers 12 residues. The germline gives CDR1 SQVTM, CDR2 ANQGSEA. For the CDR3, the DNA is TGCAGTGGTAAACAGGGAAGAACTGAAGCTTTCTTT. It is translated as CSGKQGRTEAFF.

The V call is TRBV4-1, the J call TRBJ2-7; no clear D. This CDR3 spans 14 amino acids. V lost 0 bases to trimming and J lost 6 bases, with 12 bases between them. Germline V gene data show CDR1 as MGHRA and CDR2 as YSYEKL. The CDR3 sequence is CASSQDSRYPEQYF. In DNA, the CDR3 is TGCGCCAGCAGCCAAGATTCCAGATACCCCGAGCAGTACTTC.

The CDR3 bases are TGTGCCAGCAGCTTGGATTTGAGCAAGAGCTATGGCTACACCTTC. Translated, it gives CASSLDLSKSYGYTF. The rearrangement links TRBV5-4 to TRBJ1-2; D unresolved. V was trimmed by 0 bases and J by 4 bases, leaving 13 bases between them. This CDR3 is built from 15 residues. Germline V gene lookup returns CDR1 SGHNT and CDR2 YYREEE (reference sequence).

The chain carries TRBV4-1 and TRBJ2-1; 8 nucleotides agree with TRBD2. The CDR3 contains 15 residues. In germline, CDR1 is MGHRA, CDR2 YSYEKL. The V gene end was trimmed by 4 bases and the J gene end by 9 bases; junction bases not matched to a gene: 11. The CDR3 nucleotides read TGCGCCAGCAGCCGGGATTCCGGACTAGCCGTTGAGCAGTTCTTC. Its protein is CASSRDSGLAVEQFF.

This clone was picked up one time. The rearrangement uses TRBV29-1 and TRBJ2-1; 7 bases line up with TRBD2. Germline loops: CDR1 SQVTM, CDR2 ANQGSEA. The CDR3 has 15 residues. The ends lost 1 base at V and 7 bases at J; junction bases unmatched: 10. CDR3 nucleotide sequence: TGCAGCGTTGAAGGGACCTCGGGAGGAATAAATGAGCAGTTCTTC. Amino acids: CSVEGTSGGINEQFF.

In nucleotides, the CDR3 is TGCGCCAGCAGCTTGGATGGGCTAGCCAAAAACATTCAGTACTTC. It specifies CASSLDGLAKNIQYF. The chain carries TRBV5-1 and TRBJ2-4; D is ambiguous. V was pared by 0 bases and J by 0 bases, with 7 bases between. Germline assignment: CDR1 SGHRS and CDR2 YFSETQ. The CDR3 is 15 amino acids. Complete variable domain (other parts from reference TRBV5-1 and TRBJ2-4): KAGVTQTPRYLIKTRGQQVTLSCSPISGHRSVSWYQQTPGQGLQFLFEYFSETQRNKGNFPGRFSGRQFSNSRSEMNVSTLELGDSALYLCASSLDGLAKNIQYFGAGTRLSVL.

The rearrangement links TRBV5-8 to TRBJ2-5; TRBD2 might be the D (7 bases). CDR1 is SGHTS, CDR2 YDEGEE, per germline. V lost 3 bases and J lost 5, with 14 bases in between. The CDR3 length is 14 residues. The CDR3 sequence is CASSSSGGWETQYF. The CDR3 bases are TGTGCCAGCAGCTCCTCGGGGGGCTGGGAGACCCAGTACTTC.

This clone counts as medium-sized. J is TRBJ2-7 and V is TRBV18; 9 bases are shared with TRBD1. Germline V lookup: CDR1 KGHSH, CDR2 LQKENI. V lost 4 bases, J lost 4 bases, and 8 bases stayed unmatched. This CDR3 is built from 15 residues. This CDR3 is CASSLKGGQGYEQYF. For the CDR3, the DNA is TGTGCCAGCTCACTCAAAGGAGGACAGGGGTACGAGCAGTACTTC.

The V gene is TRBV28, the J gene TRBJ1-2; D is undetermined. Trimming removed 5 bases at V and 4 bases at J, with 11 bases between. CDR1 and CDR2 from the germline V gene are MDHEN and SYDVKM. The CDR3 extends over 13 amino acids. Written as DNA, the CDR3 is TGTGCCAGCAGTCGCCCCTCGGTCTATGGCTACACCTTC. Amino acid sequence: CASSRPSVYGYTF.

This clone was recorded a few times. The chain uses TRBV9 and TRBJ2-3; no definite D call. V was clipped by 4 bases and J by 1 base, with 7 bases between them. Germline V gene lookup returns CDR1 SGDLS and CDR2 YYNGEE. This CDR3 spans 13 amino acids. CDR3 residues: CASSIGGTDTQYF. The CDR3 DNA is TGTGCCAGCAGCATCGGTGGCACAGATACGCAGTATTTT.

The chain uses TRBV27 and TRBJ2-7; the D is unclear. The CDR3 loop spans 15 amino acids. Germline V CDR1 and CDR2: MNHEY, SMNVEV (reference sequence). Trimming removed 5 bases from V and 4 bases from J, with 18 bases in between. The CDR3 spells CASSVAVMGSYEQYF. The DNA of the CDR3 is TGTGCCAGCAGTGTCGCGGTAATGGGTTCTTACGAGCAGTACTTC.

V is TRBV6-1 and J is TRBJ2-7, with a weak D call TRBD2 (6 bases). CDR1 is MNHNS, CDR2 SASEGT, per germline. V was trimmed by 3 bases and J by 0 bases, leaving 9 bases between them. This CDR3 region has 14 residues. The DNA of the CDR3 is TGTGCCAGCAGTGAGTTGGGACTCTCCTACGAGCAGTACTTC. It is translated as CASSELGLSYEQYF.

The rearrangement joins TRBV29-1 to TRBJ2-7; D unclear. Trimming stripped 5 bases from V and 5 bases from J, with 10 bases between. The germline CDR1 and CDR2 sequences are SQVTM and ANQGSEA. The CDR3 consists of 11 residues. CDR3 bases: TGCAGCGTTAGCATTAGCCACGAGCAGTACTTC. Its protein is CSVSISHEQYF.

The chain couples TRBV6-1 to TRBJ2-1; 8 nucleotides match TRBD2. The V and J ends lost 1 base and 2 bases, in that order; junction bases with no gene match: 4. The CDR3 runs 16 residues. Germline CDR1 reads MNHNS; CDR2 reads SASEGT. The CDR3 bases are TGTGCCAGCAGTGAAGAGAGAGCGGGAGCCTACAATGAGCAGTTCTTC. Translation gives CASSEERAGAYNEQFF.

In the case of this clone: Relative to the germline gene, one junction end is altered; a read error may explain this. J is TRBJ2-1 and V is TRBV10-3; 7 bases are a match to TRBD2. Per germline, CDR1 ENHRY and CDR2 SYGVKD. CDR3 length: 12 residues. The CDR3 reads CSAGESYNEQFF. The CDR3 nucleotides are TGCTCCGCGGGGGAGAGCTACAATGAGCAGTTCTTC.

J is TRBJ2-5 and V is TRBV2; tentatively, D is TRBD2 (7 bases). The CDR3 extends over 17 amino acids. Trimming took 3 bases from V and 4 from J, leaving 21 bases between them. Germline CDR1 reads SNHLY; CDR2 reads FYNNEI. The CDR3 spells CASSDPLSRGGPETQYF. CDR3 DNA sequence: TGTGCCAGCAGTGACCCCTTAAGCAGGGGAGGGCCAGAGACCCAGTACTTC. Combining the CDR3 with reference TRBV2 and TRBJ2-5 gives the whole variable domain EPEVTQTPSHQVTQMGQEVILRCVPISNHLYFYWYRQILGQKVEFLVSFYNNEISEKSEIFDDQFSVERPDGSNFTLKIRSTKLEDSAMYFCASSDPLSRGGPETQYFGPGTRLLVL.

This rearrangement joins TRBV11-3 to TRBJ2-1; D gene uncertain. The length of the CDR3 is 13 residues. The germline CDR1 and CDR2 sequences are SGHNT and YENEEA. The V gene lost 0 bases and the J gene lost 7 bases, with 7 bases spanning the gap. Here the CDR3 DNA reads TGTGCCAGCAGCTTAGAACCAATTAATGAGCAGTTCTTC. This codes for CASSLEPINEQFF.

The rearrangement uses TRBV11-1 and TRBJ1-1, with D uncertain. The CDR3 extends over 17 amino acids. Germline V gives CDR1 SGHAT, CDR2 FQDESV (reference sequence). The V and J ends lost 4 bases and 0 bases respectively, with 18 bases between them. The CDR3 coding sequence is TGTGCCAGCAGCTCCCGGGCCCCAATCGCCATGAACACTGAAGCTTTCTTT. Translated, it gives CASSSRAPIAMNTEAFF.

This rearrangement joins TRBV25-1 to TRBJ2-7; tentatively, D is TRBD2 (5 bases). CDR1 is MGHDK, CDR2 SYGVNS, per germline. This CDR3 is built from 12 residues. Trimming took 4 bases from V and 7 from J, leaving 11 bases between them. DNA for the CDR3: TGTGCCAGCAGTGCCGTAAGGGAGGAGCAGTACTTC. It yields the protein CASSAVREEQYF.

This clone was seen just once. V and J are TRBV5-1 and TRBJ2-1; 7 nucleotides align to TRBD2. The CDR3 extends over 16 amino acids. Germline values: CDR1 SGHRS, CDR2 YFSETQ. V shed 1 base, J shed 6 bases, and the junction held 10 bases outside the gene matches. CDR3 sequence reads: CASSLNAGRTSNEQFF. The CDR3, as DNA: TGCGCCAGCAGCTTGAATGCAGGGCGGACTAGCAATGAGCAGTTCTTC.

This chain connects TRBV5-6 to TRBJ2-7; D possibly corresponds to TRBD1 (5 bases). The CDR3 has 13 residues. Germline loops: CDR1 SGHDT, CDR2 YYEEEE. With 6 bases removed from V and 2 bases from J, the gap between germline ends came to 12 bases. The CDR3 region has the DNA TGTGCCAGCACCCGATGGGGCCCCTACGAGCAGTACTTC. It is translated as CASTRWGPYEQYF.

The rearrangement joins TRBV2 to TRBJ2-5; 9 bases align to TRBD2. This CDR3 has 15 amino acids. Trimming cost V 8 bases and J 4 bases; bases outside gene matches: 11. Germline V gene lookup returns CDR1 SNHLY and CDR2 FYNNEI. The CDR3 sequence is CASGIAGVQGETQYF. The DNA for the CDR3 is TGTGCCAGCGGGATAGCGGGAGTTCAAGGAGAGACCCAGTACTTC. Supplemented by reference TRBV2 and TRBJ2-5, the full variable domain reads EPEVTQTPSHQVTQMGQEVILRCVPISNHLYFYWYRQILGQKVEFLVSFYNNEISEKSEIFDDQFSVERPDGSNFTLKIRSTKLEDSAMYFCASGIAGVQGETQYFGPGTRLLVL.

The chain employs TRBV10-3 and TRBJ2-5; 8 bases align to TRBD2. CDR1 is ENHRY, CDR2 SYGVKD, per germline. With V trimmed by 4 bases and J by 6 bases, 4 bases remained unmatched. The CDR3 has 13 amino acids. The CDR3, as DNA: TGTGCCATCAGTGCAGAGCGGGAGAAGACCCAGTACTTC. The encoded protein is CAISAEREKTQYF.

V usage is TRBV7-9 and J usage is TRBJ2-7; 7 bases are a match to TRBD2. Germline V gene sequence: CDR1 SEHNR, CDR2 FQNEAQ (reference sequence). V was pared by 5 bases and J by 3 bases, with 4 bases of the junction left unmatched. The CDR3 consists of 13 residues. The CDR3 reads CASSVRGVYEQYF. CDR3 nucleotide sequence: TGTGCCAGCAGCGTTCGGGGGGTCTACGAGCAGTACTTC.

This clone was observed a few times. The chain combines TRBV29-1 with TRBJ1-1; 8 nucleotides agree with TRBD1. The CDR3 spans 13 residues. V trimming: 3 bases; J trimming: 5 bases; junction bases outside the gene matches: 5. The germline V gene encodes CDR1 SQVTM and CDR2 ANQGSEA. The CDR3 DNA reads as TGCAGCGTTGACAGGGGGCCTGGGACTGAAGCTTTCTTT. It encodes CSVDRGPGTEAFF.

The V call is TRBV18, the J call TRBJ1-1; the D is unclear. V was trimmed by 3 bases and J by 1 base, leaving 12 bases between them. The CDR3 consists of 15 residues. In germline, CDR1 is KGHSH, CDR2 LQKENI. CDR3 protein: CASSPAKTTNTEAFF. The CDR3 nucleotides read TGTGCCAGCTCACCGGCGAAGACAACGAACACTGAAGCTTTCTTT.

The CDR3 spells CASSLDKGASGYTF. The CDR3 DNA reads TGTGCCAGCAGCTTAGATAAAGGGGCGTCAGGCTACACCTTC. The chain uses TRBV7-9 and TRBJ1-2; tentatively, D is TRBD1 (5 bases). V was shortened by 1 base and J by 8 bases, with 14 bases between the two germline ends. From germline, CDR1 is SEHNR and CDR2 FQNEAQ (reference sequence). This CDR3 region has 14 residues.

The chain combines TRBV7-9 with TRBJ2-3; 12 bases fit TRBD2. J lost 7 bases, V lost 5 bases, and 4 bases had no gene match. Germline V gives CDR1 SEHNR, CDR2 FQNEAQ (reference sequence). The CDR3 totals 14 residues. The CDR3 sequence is CASSLTSGSYTQYF. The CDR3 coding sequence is TGTGCCAGCAGCCTGACTAGCGGGAGCTATACGCAGTATTTT. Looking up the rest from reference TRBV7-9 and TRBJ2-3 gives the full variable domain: DTGVSQNPRHKITKRGQNVTFRCDPISEHNRLYWYRQTLGQGPEFLTYFQNEAQLEKSRLLSDRFSAERPKGSFSTLEIQRTEQGDSAMYLCASSLTSGSYTQYFGPGTRLTVL.

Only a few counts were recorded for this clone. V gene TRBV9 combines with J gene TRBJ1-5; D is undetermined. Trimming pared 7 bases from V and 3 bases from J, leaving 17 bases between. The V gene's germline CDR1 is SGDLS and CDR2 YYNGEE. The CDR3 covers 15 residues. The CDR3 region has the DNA TGTGCCAGCTCCCCCGAGGGTAATCTCAATCAGCCCCAGCATTTT. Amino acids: CASSPEGNLNQPQHF.

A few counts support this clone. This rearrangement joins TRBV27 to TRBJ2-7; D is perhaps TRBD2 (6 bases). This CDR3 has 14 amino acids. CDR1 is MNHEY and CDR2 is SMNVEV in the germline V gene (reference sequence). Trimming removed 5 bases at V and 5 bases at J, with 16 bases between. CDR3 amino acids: CASSPYGRTHEQYF. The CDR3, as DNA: TGTGCCAGCAGTCCCTACGGGAGAACCCACGAGCAGTACTTC.